This TCR beta chain was captured in a study of identical twins. Study-wide findings and caveats: Compared with models, monozygotic twins showed more out-of-frame TCR alpha sharing. In zero-insertion analyses, partial confounding could arise from invariant MAIT and iNKT cells.

Of note for this clonotype: No antigen is known for it.

TCRdb itself ran the 5' RACE reads through MiXCR, one entry per CDR3 protein. The data show under 250,000 distinct CDR3 sequences, with over 9.5% seen just once and approximately 4% held by the top ten. There were only healthy Caucasians among the donors. CDR3 length: 13 residues. Germline CDR1 KGHSH, CDR2 LQKENI. J was trimmed by 6 bases and V by 1 base; bases with no gene match: 3. Separately, the same data were catalogued under a study of yellow fever vaccine responses in identical twins.

V and J are TRBV18 and TRBJ2-7, with TRBD2 matching 7 bases. Sequenced material: memory (CD45RO+) T cells sorted from blood. The clonotype originates from a woman aged 18-29 years in good health. The CDR3 sequence is CASSPREGAEQYF. The CDR3, as DNA: TGTGCCAGCTCACCACGGGAGGGCGCCGAGCAGTACTTC.